This T cell receptor beta chain was captured by sequencing in a study of blood T cell repertoires in COVID-19 (TCRdb year 2020). In terms of the full investigation: Samples covering the acute and convalescent phases of COVID-19 were provided by collaborators in the United States, Italy and Spain. The repertoires were released in a freely available public database intended as a resource for research on the immune response to SARS-CoV-2. Samples were obtained from the ongoing ImmuneRACE study (first 160 participants) and from about 1,300 subjects provided by 6 global collaborators. Where available, HLA class I and class II types were obtained from metadata supplied by the sample provider rather than from assay-based typing. The material from the prospective study consisted of cDNA or gDNA derived from T cells, B-cell-depleted T cells, or PBMCs. The dataset comprised deeply sampled blood TCRbeta repertoires from subjects exposed to, actively infected with, or recovered from COVID-19. The sample metadata nearly always contained a de-identified subject ID, COVID-19 status, age in years and sex.

The immunoSEQ Assay, a bias-controlled multiplex PCR, was used to amplify TCRbeta CDR3 regions from genomic DNA. Turning to the authors' computational methods: The number of nucleated cells in each sample was estimated from the amplification of reference gene primers within the assay. To quantify the absolute abundance of each unique TCRbeta CDR3 rearrangement, sequence reads were collapsed and filtered. For each sample, productive Simpson clonality was calculated as the square root of Simpson's diversity index across productive rearrangements. TCRdb's version of the immuneACCESS table is confined to in-frame rearrangements and falls short of the full clone set. An unresolved V gene accounts for under half of the shortfall where checked; the remainder is of unknown origin. From that table come the V and J calls and clone size; the DNA was used to work out D and trimming. This sample lists a few hundred thousand clones; 80% were detected once. Less than 8% of the sample is taken by the ten largest.

Germline trimming amounts to 6 bases on V and 4 bases on J, with 7 as the count of junction bases outside the gene matches. According to the germline V gene (reference sequence), CDR1 reads LNHDA and CDR2 reads SQIVND. The CDR3 spans 15 residues, from the cysteine through the phenylalanine. Only CDR3 DNA remains: 45 bases, in frame from the first base. Participants in the prospective study were aged about 18 to 95 years, lived in some 24 United States geographic areas, and enrolled through a virtual design. Cohort assignment in the prospective study relied on participant-reported clinical history from a screening survey and a study questionnaire. Each participant in the prospective study had whole blood, serum and a nasopharyngeal or oropharyngeal swab collected by mobile phlebotomists. Additional blood draws and questionnaires over an approximately 2-month period could optionally be provided by prospective study participants. Blood samples from the prospective study were shipped frozen or at room temperature prior to DNA extraction.

General study outcomes and caveats: The quantity of clinical and demographic metadata differed by source and by participant and was supplied without curation.

A few counts support this clone. Its antigen is not yet known. No quality values exist for individual bases; no much larger clone is one base distant. The receptor comes from a woman aged 40 to 50 with acute COVID-19. Sequenced input: PBMCs or T cells enriched from blood (not recorded which). The rearranged segments are TRBV19 and TRBJ2-1; 9 of the junction bases match TRBD2. The DNA is TGTGCCAGTAGCCCCTCCGCGGGAGGGTACAATGAGCAGTTCTTC. It translates to CASSPSAGGYNEQFF. Outside the CDR3, residues come from the reference TRBV19 and TRBJ2-1 proteins, so the full variable domain is: DGGITQSPKYLFRKEGQNVTLSCEQNLNHDAMYWYRQDPGQGLRLIYYSQIVNDFQKGDIAEGYSVSREKKESFPLTVTSAQKNPTAFYLCASSPSAGGYNEQFFGPGTRLTVL.